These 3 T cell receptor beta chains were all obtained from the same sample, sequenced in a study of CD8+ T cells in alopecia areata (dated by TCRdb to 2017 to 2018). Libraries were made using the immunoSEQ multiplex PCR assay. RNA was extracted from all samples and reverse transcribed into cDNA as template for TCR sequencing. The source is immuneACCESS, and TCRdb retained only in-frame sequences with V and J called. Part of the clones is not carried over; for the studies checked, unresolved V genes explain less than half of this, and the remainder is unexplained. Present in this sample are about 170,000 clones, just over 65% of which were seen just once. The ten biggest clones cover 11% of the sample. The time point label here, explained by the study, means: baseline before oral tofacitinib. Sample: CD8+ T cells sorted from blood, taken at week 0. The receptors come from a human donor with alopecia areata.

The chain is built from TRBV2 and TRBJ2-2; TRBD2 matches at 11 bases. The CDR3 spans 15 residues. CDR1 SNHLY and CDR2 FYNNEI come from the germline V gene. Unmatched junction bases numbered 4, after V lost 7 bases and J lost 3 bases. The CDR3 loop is CASTPGLADTGELFF. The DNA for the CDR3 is TGTGCCAGCACCCCGGGACTAGCGGACACCGGGGAGCTGTTTTTT.

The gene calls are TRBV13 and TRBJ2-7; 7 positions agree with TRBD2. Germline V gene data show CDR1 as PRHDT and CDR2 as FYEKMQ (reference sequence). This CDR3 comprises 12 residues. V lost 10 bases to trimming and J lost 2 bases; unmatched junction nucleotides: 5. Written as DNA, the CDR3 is TGTGCCACATCCGGGACTACCTACGAGCAGTACTTC. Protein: CATSGTTYEQYF.

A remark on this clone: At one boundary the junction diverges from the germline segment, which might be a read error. The CDR3 region has the DNA TGCGCCAGCAGCTTAACCAGCTCCAACAATGAGCAGTTCTTC. This codes for CASSLTSSNNEQFF. The chain recombines TRBV5-1 with TRBJ2-1, with D unclear. CDR1 is SGHRS and CDR2 is YFSETQ in the germline V gene. The CDR3 extends over 14 amino acids.